What follows is one T cell receptor beta chain and its context. V lost 1 base and J 8 bases, leaving 11 bases between the germline ends. The CDR3 sequence is 13 residues long. In germline, CDR1 is SGHDN, CDR2 FVKESK. This table comes from immunoSEQ multiplex PCR, and its TCRdb copy is limited to in-frame clones, with some not included. The table has about 130,000 clones, around 73% seen once. The entry originates in a study of blood T cell repertoires in COVID-19. The V gene is TRBV14, the J gene TRBJ1-2; D call uncertain. The sequence derives from a man aged 55 to 70 who had recovered from COVID-19. The sequenced sample was peripheral blood. This CDR3 reads CASSQVVRRGYTF. As DNA, the CDR3 is TGTGCCAGCAGCCAAGTAGTCCGAAGAGGCTACACCTTC.